This T cell receptor beta chain was identified during a study of cytotoxic CD8 clonotypes in ibrutinib-treated CLL. Findings of the study overall: Few clonotypes were public, and these shrank or held steady under treatment. Clonality, elevated at ibrutinib response, dropped back toward baseline at progression. Samples from sustained-remission and progressing patients were taken at different times.

Assay: immunoSEQ multiplex PCR; the TCRdb copy retains only in-frame clones and omits some. The table lists approximately 200,000 clones, around 72% of them singletons. A note on this clone: Its antigen is not identified.

The TCR originated in a human donor with chronic lymphocytic leukemia. This sample comprised PBMCs, obtained after 24 months of ibrutinib treatment.

Written as DNA, the CDR3 is TGTGCCAGGACCGGGACTAGCCCGCTCTTGAGCACAGATACGCAGTATTTT. Translated: CARTGTSPLLSTDTQYF. This chain uses TRBV6-4 with TRBJ2-3; 9 nucleotides line up with TRBD2. The CDR3 loop spans 17 amino acids. Germline values: CDR1 MRHNA, CDR2 SNTAGT. J gave up 0 bases and V 9 bases, and 13 bases lay outside the gene matches.